These T cell receptor beta chains were read from a single sample in a study of blood T cell repertoires in COVID-19. The method was immunoSEQ multiplex PCR; TCRdb's version includes in-frame clones alone and lacks a portion of them. Here the sample spans approximately 280,000 clones, around 85% being singletons. The sequencing sample was made of peripheral blood. All receptors come from a man aged 45-65 years with active or convalescent COVID-19. Each CDR3 is given with its conserved first and last residue. Each record gives: clone size, D gene, J gene, V gene, CDR3 DNA, CDR3 protein. A D gene is named only where the DNA matches it firmly. Clone size is not always given. Where it is, it says once, few, many or a class for expanded clones.

>NA|NA|TRBJ1-2|TRBV12-3/TRBV12-4
TGTGCCAGCAGTAGCGGACACTATGGCTACACCTTC
CASSSGHYGYTF
>once|NA|TRBJ1-3|TRBV28
TGTGCCAGCAGTGGGGGGGGCTCTGGAAACACCATATATTTT
CASSGGGSGNTIYF
>NA|NA|TRBJ2-6|TRBV11-2
TGTGCCAGCAGAACATCTGGGGCCAACGTCCTGACTTTC
CASRTSGANVLTF
>once|NA|TRBJ1-4|TRBV19
TGTGCCAGTAGCGGACAAATTAATGAAAAACTGTTTTTT
CASSGQINEKLFF
>few|NA|TRBJ1-2|TRBV5-6
TGTGCCAGCAGCTCTACCTTTGATGCTATCTATGGCTACACCTTC
CASSSTFDAIYGYTF
>NA|NA|TRBJ2-3|TRBV2
TGTGCCAGCAGGGCTAGGACTAGCACAGATACGCAGTATTTT
CASRARTSTDTQYF
>NA|TRBD1|TRBJ1-5|TRBV19
TGTGCCAGTAGTATATCCCCGACAGGGGGAGGAGGCAATCAGCCCCAGCATTTT
CASSISPTGGGGNQPQHF
>NA|TRBD1|TRBJ1-2|TRBV5-6
TGTGCCAGCATCCTACAGGGGAACCTCTATGGCTACACCTTC
CASILQGNLYGYTF
>once|NA|TRBJ1-5|TRBV24-1
TGTGCCACCAGTGATCCCTCCAACATGGCGGCCCAGCATTTT
CATSDPSNMAAQHF
>NA|NA|TRBJ2-5|TRBV15
TGTGCCACCAGCCCCCGGACAGCCCAAGAGACCCAGTACTTC
CATSPRTAQETQYF
>NA|NA|TRBJ1-6|TRBV12-3/TRBV12-4
TGTGCCAGCAGGTCCTTTAGGGGCTCACCCCTCCACTTT
CASRSFRGSPLHF
>NA|TRBD1|TRBJ1-1|TRBV5-6
TGTGCCAGCAGCGGAACGGGACAGGGGACTGAAGCTTTCTTT
CASSGTGQGTEAFF
>NA|TRBD2|TRBJ2-1|TRBV5-6
TGTGCCAGCAGCTTTGGACTAGCGGGAGTAAAGAATGAGCAGTTCTTC
CASSFGLAGVKNEQFF
>NA|NA|TRBJ1-1|TRBV3-1/TRBV3-2
TGTGCCAGCAGCCAAGCGGGAGGGCGAACTGAAGCTTTCTTT
CASSQAGGRTEAFF
>NA|NA|TRBJ2-1|TRBV7-9
TGTGCCAGCAGCCAAGTGCAGGGCTACAATGAGCAGTTCTTC
CASSQVQGYNEQFF
>NA|NA|TRBJ2-6|TRBV30
TGTGCCTGGATGAGTCAGGGCACTGGGGCCAACGTCCTGACTTTC
CAWMSQGTGANVLTF
>NA|NA|TRBJ2-1|TRBV30
TGTGCCTGGAGTGTAGCTCTAGCCGGTGAGCAGTTCTTC
CAWSVALAGEQFF
>NA|NA|TRBJ1-1|TRBV7-9
TGTGCCAGCAGCCCCCTCGGGCAGGGCTCTGTGAACACTGAAGCTTTCTTT
CASSPLGQGSVNTEAFF
>NA|TRBD1|TRBJ1-2|TRBV30
TGTGCCTGGAGTGCGGGACAGGGACTAGGCTACACCTTC
CAWSAGQGLGYTF
>NA|NA|TRBJ1-4|TRBV7-9
TGTGCCAGCAGCTCTATCGACAGGACCCCAACTAATGAAAAACTGTTTTTT
CASSSIDRTPTNEKLFF
>NA|NA|TRBJ2-1|TRBV28
TGTGCCAGTTCTTACAATGAGCAGTTCTTC
CASSYNEQFF
>few|TRBD2|TRBJ2-1|TRBV25-1
TGTGCCAGCAGTGGAACTAGCGCCGTGAGCTCCTACAATGAGCAGTTCTTC
CASSGTSAVSSYNEQFF
>NA|TRBD2|TRBJ2-2|TRBV3-1/TRBV3-2
TGTGCCAGCAGCCCTTCGAGCGGGAGGGTTACCGGGGAGCTGTTTTTT
CASSPSSGRVTGELFF
>NA|TRBD2|TRBJ2-7|TRBV6-5
TGTGCCAGCAGATCAGCGGGAGGCACCTACGAGCAGTACTTC
CASRSAGGTYEQYF
>NA|NA|TRBJ1-1|TRBV5-6
TGTGCCAGCAGGCCACTACAGGGCGTGAACACTGAAGCTTTCTTT
CASRPLQGVNTEAFF
>NA|NA|TRBJ2-3|TRBV12-3/TRBV12-4
TGTGCCAGCGTGTGGCATGGCACAGATACGCAGTATTTT
CASVWHGTDTQYF
>NA|NA|TRBJ1-1|TRBV5-1
TGCGCCAGCAGCTTGGCCACCAGGGCGCTGAACACTGAAGCTTTCTTT
CASSLATRALNTEAFF
>NA|NA|TRBJ1-2|TRBV12-3/TRBV12-4
TGTGCCAGCAGTTCTACGGTTTATGGCTACACCTTC
CASSSTVYGYTF
>few|NA|TRBJ1-1|TRBV28
TGTGCCAGCAGCCTCAGGTACAATGAAGCTTTCTTT
CASSLRYNEAFF
>NA|NA|TRBJ2-2|TRBV5-1
TGCGCCAGCAGCTTGGCGGGGCGGGGGAACACCGGGGAGCTGTTTTTT
CASSLAGRGNTGELFF
>NA|NA|TRBJ2-1|TRBV6-2/TRBV6-3
TGTGCCAGCAGTTACGCTAGGGGCAATGAGCAGTTCTTC
CASSYARGNEQFF
>NA|TRBD1|TRBJ2-5|TRBV9
TGTGCCAGCAGCGCATCGACAGGGCGTCAAGAGACCCAGTACTTC
CASSASTGRQETQYF
>NA|TRBD1|TRBJ2-2|TRBV7-2
TGTGCCAGCAGCGAGGGGGCAAGGAACGGGGAGCTGTTTTTT
CASSEGARNGELFF
>NA|NA|TRBJ1-1|TRBV6-6
TGTGCCAGCAGTCCCCCGGGAAGGACGGCGAACACTGAAGCTTTCTTT
CASSPPGRTANTEAFF
>NA|NA|TRBJ1-2|TRBV28
TGTGCCAGCAGTTCGGGTGGAACTAACTATGGCTACACCTTC
CASSSGGTNYGYTF
>NA|NA|TRBJ1-5|TRBV28
TGTGCCAGCAGTCCCCGACAGTTTAATCAGCCCCAGCATTTT
CASSPRQFNQPQHF
>NA|NA|TRBJ1-1|TRBV3-1/TRBV3-2
TGTGCCAGCAGCCAAACAAGGAGTCTGGGGAACACTGAAGCTTTCTTT
CASSQTRSLGNTEAFF
>once|TRBD2|TRBJ2-2|TRBV7-9
TGTGCCAGCAGCCCCAGGACTAGTCATAACACCGGGGAGCTGTTTTTT
CASSPRTSHNTGELFF
>NA|NA|TRBJ1-1|TRBV15
TGTGCCACCAGCAGAGTGGAGGGTGCATCCCCGAAAGCTTTCTTT
CATSRVEGASPKAFF
>NA|TRBD2|TRBJ2-7|TRBV6-5
TGTGCCAGCAGTCGCAGGGAGGGGCCTTACGAGCAGTACTTC
CASSRREGPYEQYF
>many|TRBD2|TRBJ2-2|TRBV19
TGTGCCAGTAGTCTGGGAGGGTGGGACACCGGGGAGCTGTTTTTT
CASSLGGWDTGELFF
>NA|TRBD1|TRBJ1-5|TRBV6-2/TRBV6-3
TGTGCCAGCAGCGGACAGGGAAGGCGAGGCTATCAGCCCCAGCATTTT
CASSGQGRRGYQPQHF
>NA|TRBD2|TRBJ2-1|TRBV5-1
TGCGCCAGCAGCGAACCTAGCGGGCCCTACAATGAGCAGTTCTTC
CASSEPSGPYNEQFF
>NA|NA|TRBJ1-5|TRBV4-1
TGCGCCAGCAGCCAAGAGTTAGATTCCCATAGCAATCAGCCCCAGCATTTT
CASSQELDSHSNQPQHF
>NA|TRBD2|TRBJ2-3|TRBV5-1
TGCGCCAGCAGCGCAGTAGCGGGAGGGCCCGGCACAGATACGCAGTATTTT
CASSAVAGGPGTDTQYF
>NA|NA|TRBJ1-1|TRBV19
TGTGCCAGTAGTTCGGGGGGGTGGGCTGAAGCTTTCTTT
CASSSGGWAEAFF
>few|NA|TRBJ1-1|TRBV28
TGTGCCAGCAGTACTTCACAGGAGGGGAGCACTGAAGCTTTCTTT
CASSTSQEGSTEAFF
>NA|NA|TRBJ1-2|TRBV6-5
TGTGCCAGCAGTTACTCCTCGCGGGGGCCCGGCTATGGCTACACCTTC
CASSYSSRGPGYGYTF
>NA|TRBD1|TRBJ2-7|TRBV7-2
TGTGCCAGCAGCTTAGCTGGGACAGGGGGCTACGAGCAGTACTTC
CASSLAGTGGYEQYF
>NA|TRBD1|TRBJ1-5|TRBV28
TGTGCCAGCAAACTCCAGGGGGCGAATCAGCCCCAGCATTTT
CASKLQGANQPQHF
>NA|NA|TRBJ2-3|TRBV9
TGTGCCAGCAGCCCCGCGGGCGGTGCCGACACAGATACGCAGTATTTT
CASSPAGGADTDTQYF
>NA|NA|TRBJ1-2|TRBV4-1
TGCGCCAGCAGCCAAGACCGCTACGGGGGGGTATTGGGTGGCTACACCTTC
CASSQDRYGGVLGGYTF
>NA|TRBD2|TRBJ2-1|TRBV9
TGTGCCAGCAGCGTAGGACCCGGGACTAGCGGGGGCAATGAGCAGTTCTTC
CASSVGPGTSGGNEQFF
>NA|NA|TRBJ1-2|TRBV7-8
TGTGCCAGCAGCTTCGGACTGACCCCTAACTATGGCTACACCTTC
CASSFGLTPNYGYTF
>NA|TRBD1|TRBJ1-2|TRBV6-5
TGTGCCAGCAGTTACCTGGACAGGGCGGGCTATGGCTACACCTTC
CASSYLDRAGYGYTF
>NA|NA|TRBJ1-5|TRBV4-2
TGTGCCAGCAGCCAAGACCTAAACCCCGGGGGATACAATCAGCCCCAGCATTTT
CASSQDLNPGGYNQPQHF
>NA|NA|TRBJ2-5|TRBV5-6
TGTGCCAGCAGCTCTCCACCGCTACAAGAGACCCAGTACTTC
CASSSPPLQETQYF
>few|NA|TRBJ1-1|TRBV7-8
TGTGCCAGCAGCTTAGCTGGGGGGTTAATGAACACTGAAGCTTTCTTT
CASSLAGGLMNTEAFF
>NA|NA|TRBJ1-5|TRBV21-1
TGTGCCAGCAGCAAATGCGATCAGCCCCAGCATTTT
CASSKCDQPQHF